The following is a T cell receptor beta chain sequence with its context. This sample is drawn from a study of control samples from healthy donors and cancer patients. There are 14 residues in the CDR3. Germline CDR1 reads SGHDN; CDR2 reads FVKESK. V was pared by 4 bases and J by 0 bases, with 7 bases between. The data were produced by immunoSEQ multiplex PCR, yet TCRdb's version contains in-frame clones alone and is incomplete. This repertoire shows approximately 100,000 clones, 90% found once; its top ten account for 4.4%. This receptor was obtained from a human donor in good health. The donor label of this sample is uncertain. The sequencing sample was made of blood. The chain links TRBV14 to TRBJ1-5; D gene unclear. As DNA, the CDR3 is TGTGCCAGCAGCCTCTCCGGTAGCAATCAGCCCCAGCATTTT. Protein sequence: CASSLSGSNQPQHF.